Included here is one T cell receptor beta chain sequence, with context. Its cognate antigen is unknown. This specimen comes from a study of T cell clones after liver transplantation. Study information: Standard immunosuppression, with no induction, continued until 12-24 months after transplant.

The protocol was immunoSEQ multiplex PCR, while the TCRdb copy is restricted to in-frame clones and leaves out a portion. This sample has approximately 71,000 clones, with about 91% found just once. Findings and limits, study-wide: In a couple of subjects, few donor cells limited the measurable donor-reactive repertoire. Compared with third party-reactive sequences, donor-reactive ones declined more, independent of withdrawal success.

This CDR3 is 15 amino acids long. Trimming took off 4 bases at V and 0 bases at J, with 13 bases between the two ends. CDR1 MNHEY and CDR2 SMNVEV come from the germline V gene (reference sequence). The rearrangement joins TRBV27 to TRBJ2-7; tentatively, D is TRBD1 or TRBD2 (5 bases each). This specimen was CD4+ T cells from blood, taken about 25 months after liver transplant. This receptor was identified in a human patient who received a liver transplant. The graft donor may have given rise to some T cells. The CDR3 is CASSSPGTVSYEQYF. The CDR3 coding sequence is TGTGCCAGCAGTTCCCCCGGGACGGTCTCCTACGAGCAGTACTTC.